This note documents a single T cell receptor beta chain sequence. The study recruited people aged about 18 to 95 years across about two dozen US areas. Donors in Cohort 3 who had recovered were those with two negative PCRs, healthcare professional clearance, or resolution of their symptoms. The V gene's germline CDR1 is KGHSH and CDR2 LQKENI. This CDR3 spans 16 amino acids. Trimming removed 0 bases from V and 0 bases from J, with 9 bases in between. This sample was taken from a study of blood T cell repertoires in COVID-19. On the study more broadly: COVID-19 samples from acute and convalescent phases originated in the United States, Italy and Spain. PBMCs, B-cell-depleted T cells, or T cells were the source of the cDNA or gDNA that made up the material.

The assay was immunoSEQ multiplex PCR, and TCRdb's table has in-frame clones only and misses some. Of 130,000 or so clones in the sample, roughly 80% are singletons; the top ten hold approximately 9.1%. The chain uses TRBV18 and TRBJ1-3, with a weak D call TRBD1 (5 bases). The sample comprised PBMCs or T cells enriched from blood (not recorded which). The sequence was collected from a man aged 50-60 years who had recovered from COVID-19. The CDR3 sequence is CASSPPAGHSGNTIYF. CDR3 in DNA: TGTGCCAGCTCACCACCCGCAGGGCACTCTGGAAACACCATATATTTT.